These 22 T cell receptor beta chains share one sample of origin, sequenced in a study of T cells in Graves' hyperthyroidism and ophthalmopathy. TCR beta CDR3 sequences were amplified from RNA transcripts. HTBI primers were employed in a first-round RT-PCR of the TCR CDR3. TCRdb reprocessed the multiplex PCR reads via MiXCR and lists one record per CDR3 protein. The sample lists approximately 400,000 distinct CDR3 sequences, approximately 15% occurring once. Sequencing was performed on blood. These receptor sequences come from a woman aged 18-30 years with Graves' hyperthyroidism.

This chain uses TRBV7-9 with TRBJ2-1, with TRBD2 matching over 7 bases. Germline values: CDR1 SEHNR, CDR2 FQNEAQ (reference sequence). The V segment lost 3 bases and the J segment 8 bases; nucleotides outside the gene matches: 10. The CDR3 has 15 residues. The DNA for the CDR3 is TGTGCCAGCAGCTTTGGCGGGGATGGGGGGGATGAGCAGTTCTTC. Amino acid sequence: CASSFGGDGGDEQFF. Together with reference TRBV7-9 and TRBJ2-1, the CDR3 gives the full variable domain: DTGVSQNPRHKITKRGQNVTFRCDPISEHNRLYWYRQTLGQGPEFLTYFQNEAQLEKSRLLSDRFSAERPKGSFSTLEIQRTEQGDSAMYLCASSFGGDGGDEQFFGPGTRLTVL.

This clonotype occurred a few times. The chain's CDR3 is CASSLWYVRPEAAYEQYF. In DNA form, the CDR3 reads TGCGCCAGCAGCTTGTGGTATGTCCGTCCGGAAGCTGCCTACGAGCAGTACTTC. The chain employs TRBV5-1 and TRBJ2-7; D is unclear. The CDR3 loop spans 18 amino acids. From germline, CDR1 is SGHRS and CDR2 YFSETQ. The V end was cut by 1 base, the J end by 2 bases, with 22 bases between.

The table lists this clonotype with many counts. The chain has TRBV6-6 and TRBJ2-3, with 14 bases identical to TRBD2. Germline V lookup: CDR1 MNHNY, CDR2 SVGAGI (reference sequence). This CDR3 contains 16 residues. Losses at the gene ends were 2 bases for V and 5 bases for J; bases not matched to a gene: 3. The CDR3 DNA follows: TGTGCCAGCAGTTACGGACTAGCGGGGGGCGGAGATACGCAGTATTTT. Translation: CASSYGLAGGGDTQYF.

The chain carries TRBV30 and TRBJ1-1; D unclear. Germline V lookup: CDR1 GTSNPN, CDR2 SVGIG (reference sequence). The length of the CDR3 is 12 residues. V was trimmed by 3 bases and J by 5 bases, leaving 10 bases between them. In DNA, the CDR3 is TGTGCCTGGAGGGGTTTGGAGACTGAAGCTTTCTTT. This translates into CAWRGLETEAFF.

This clonotype was counted many times. V usage is TRBV7-9 and J usage is TRBJ2-1, with unresolved D. Germline values: CDR1 SEHNR, CDR2 FQNEAQ (reference sequence). V dropped 3 bases and J dropped 6 bases, with 15 bases sitting between them. CDR3 length: 15 amino acids. The DNA of the CDR3 is TGTGCCAGCAGCTTGGAAGGGAAGGATCCCAATGAGCAGTTCTTC. The encoded protein is CASSLEGKDPNEQFF.

This clonotype has a count of ten or more. The chain couples TRBV12-3 or TRBV12-4 to TRBJ2-5; D tentatively fits TRBD1 or TRBD2 (5 bases each). V gave up 3 bases and J gave up 2 bases, with 16 bases separating them. CDR3 size: 16 residues. This chain's CDR3 is CASSFSGVGGQETQYF. The CDR3 DNA follows: TGTGCCAGCAGTTTCAGTGGGGTTGGGGGACAAGAGACCCAGTACTTC.

This clonotype occurred many times. The chain couples TRBV7-9 to TRBJ1-1; 8 bases are shared with TRBD1. The CDR3 consists of 13 residues. CDR1 and CDR2 from the germline V gene are SEHNR and FQNEAQ (reference sequence). V was pared by 6 bases and J by 6 bases, with 6 bases of the junction left unmatched. In DNA form, the CDR3 reads TGTGCCAGCAGACAGGGGGTGTATTCTGAAGCTTTCTTT. Protein: CASRQGVYSEAFF.

This clonotype was detected ten times or more. The chain has TRBV4-1 and TRBJ2-5; D might be TRBD2 (6 bases). CDR1 is MGHRA and CDR2 is YSYEKL in the germline V gene. The CDR3 loop spans 14 amino acids. V gave up 3 bases and J gave up 4 bases, with 12 bases separating them. The CDR3 loop reads CASSHLTSSETQYF. As DNA, the CDR3 is TGCGCCAGCAGCCACCTTACTAGCTCAGAGACCCAGTACTTC.

Note on this clonotype: This sequence may be a read error, since a much larger clone differs from it by one base. The chain carries TRBV18 and TRBJ1-4, with D maybe TRBD1 (6 bases). From germline, CDR1 is KGHSH and CDR2 LQKENI. V lost 3 bases to trimming and J lost 6 bases, with 14 bases between them. The CDR3 runs to 15 residues. The CDR3, as DNA: TGTGCCAGCTCACCTCAGAGAGCAGGGGATGAAAAACTGTTTTTT. Its protein is CASSPQRAGDEKLFF.

CDR3 nucleotides: TGTGCCAGCAGTGTCGGGATAGCGGGAGAGTTAAGCAATGAGCAGTTCTTC. It encodes CASSVGIAGELSNEQFF. The chain couples TRBV6-2 or TRBV6-3 to TRBJ2-1; 9 bases agree with TRBD2. V was clipped by 5 bases and J by 6 bases; unmatched bases: 14. Germline CDR1 is MNHEY and CDR2 is SVGEGT. This CDR3 comprises 17 residues.

Only a few counts were recorded for this clonotype. The rearrangement joins TRBV19 to TRBJ2-2, with TRBD2 identical over 14 bases. V lost 9 bases to trimming and J lost 2 bases; unmatched junction nucleotides: 11. The CDR3 has 18 residues. Germline CDR1 and CDR2: LNHDA and SQIVND (reference sequence). CDR3 amino acids: CASTPGLAGGLNTGELFF. The CDR3 DNA is TGTGCCAGCACCCCAGGACTAGCGGGGGGCCTTAACACCGGGGAGCTGTTTTTT.

This clonotype has a handful of counts. CDR3 sequence reads: CASSGAGGPYEQYF. CDR3 coding DNA: TGTGCCAGCAGCGGGGCGGGGGGGCCCTACGAGCAGTACTTC. The chain carries TRBV7-9 and TRBJ2-7, with TRBD2 identical over 9 bases. This CDR3 has 14 residues. J was trimmed by 2 bases and V by 5 bases; bases with no gene match: 4. Germline V gene sequence: CDR1 SEHNR, CDR2 FQNEAQ (reference sequence).

This clonotype occurred many times. For the CDR3, the DNA is TGCGCCAGCGCCGGGACCCCCGTTGAGACCCAGTACTTC. It codes for CASAGTPVETQYF. This chain links TRBV10-1 with TRBJ2-5, with D possibly being TRBD1 or TRBD2 (5 bases each). Germline CDR1 WNHNN, CDR2 SYGVQD (reference sequence). This CDR3 spans 13 amino acids. The V gene lost 8 bases and the J gene lost 5 bases, with 15 bases spanning the gap.

In this sample, this clonotype turned up a few times. The rearrangement uses TRBV19 and TRBJ2-7; 10 bases match TRBD2. The J segment lost 2 bases and the V segment lost 5 bases, leaving 6 bases of the junction unmatched. Per germline, CDR1 LNHDA and CDR2 SQIVND (reference sequence). The CDR3 has 15 amino acids. Written as DNA, the CDR3 is TGTGCCAGTAGTCCCCGGACTAGCGGAGCCTACGAGCAGTACTTC. The encoded protein is CASSPRTSGAYEQYF.

This clonotype was counted many times. V is TRBV27 and J is TRBJ1-4; possibly TRBD1 for D (6 bases). The CDR3 covers 14 residues. Germline loops: CDR1 MNHEY, CDR2 SMNVEV (reference sequence). Trimming took 6 bases from V and 4 from J, leaving 12 bases between them. CDR3 DNA sequence: TGTGCCAGCAGGCTCCAGGGGTATAATGAAAAACTGTTTTTT. This translates into CASRLQGYNEKLFF.

This clonotype has ten or more counts. The rearrangement joins TRBV28 to TRBJ1-2; a weak D match, TRBD1 (6 bases). Per germline, CDR1 MDHEN and CDR2 SYDVKM. The CDR3 loop spans 14 amino acids. Trimming took off 4 bases at V and 6 bases at J, with 15 bases between the two ends. Written as DNA, the CDR3 is TGTGCCAGCAGTTCCTCCCAGGACAGCGATGGCTACACCTTC. Its protein product is CASSSSQDSDGYTF.

Ten or more counts support this clonotype. The germline gene is not matched at one end of the junction; a read error may be the cause. The J gene is TRBJ2-5, the V gene TRBV7-9, with D possibly being TRBD1 (5 bases). Germline CDR1 reads SEHNR; CDR2 reads FQNEAQ (reference sequence). The CDR3 has 15 amino acids. In nucleotides, the CDR3 is TGTGCCAGCAGCTCAATTGGAGACAGCCAAGAGTCCCAGTACTTC. This encodes CASSSIGDSQESQYF.

A few counts support this clonotype. This chain joins TRBV15 and TRBJ1-6; D unclear. CDR3 length equals 14 residues. Trimming stripped 5 bases from V and 14 bases from J, with 19 bases between. Germline V lookup: CDR1 LNHNV, CDR2 YYDKDF (reference sequence). CDR3 in amino acids: CATSGPSGDVALHF. For the CDR3, the DNA is TGTGCCACCAGCGGACCCTCGGGTGACGTGGCCCTCCACTTT. Drawing the rest from reference TRBV15 and TRBJ1-6, the complete variable domain is DAMVIQNPRYQVTQFGKPVTLSCSQTLNHNVMYWYQQKSSQAPKLLFHYYDKDFNNEADTPDNFQSRRPNTSFCFLDIRSPGLGDTAMYLCATSGPSGDVALHFGNGTRLTVT.

This clonotype was detected many times. V is TRBV12-3 or TRBV12-4 and J is TRBJ2-7, with D possibly matching TRBD1 (6 bases). The CDR3 has 14 residues. V lost 2 bases and J 4 bases, leaving 12 bases between the germline ends. The CDR3 region has the DNA TGTGCCAGCAGTTTATCACAGGGAGCGTACGAGCAGTACTTC. Protein: CASSLSQGAYEQYF.

There are many counts of this clonotype. The J gene is TRBJ2-3, the V gene TRBV5-5; TRBD1 aligns across 8 bases. The junction had 5 bases not matched to a gene; V was cut back by 2 bases and J by 3 bases. The CDR3 is 15 amino acids. Germline V gene data show CDR1 as SGHKS and CDR2 as YYEKEE (reference sequence). The chain's CDR3 is CASSLGRTGTDTQYF. DNA of the CDR3: TGTGCCAGCAGCTTAGGGCGGACAGGGACAGATACGCAGTATTTT. Combining the CDR3 with reference TRBV5-5 and TRBJ2-3 gives the whole variable domain DAGVTQSPTHLIKTRGQQVTLRCSPISGHKSVSWYQQVLGQGPQFIFQYYEKEERGRGNFPDRFSARQFPNYSSELNVNALLLGDSALYLCASSLGRTGTDTQYFGPGTRLTVL.

This sequence joins TRBV7-8 and TRBJ1-3; D is unresolved. Trimming stripped 8 bases from V and 0 bases from J, with 14 bases between. The CDR3 has 15 residues. Germline CDR1 and CDR2: SGHVS and FQNEAQ. The CDR3 bases are TGTGCCAGCGCCCCCTATTCCGGCTCTGGAAACACCATATATTTT. It specifies CASAPYSGSGNTIYF.

This clonotype has at least ten counts. The rearrangement links TRBV27 to TRBJ2-7; 8 nucleotides match TRBD1. Losses at the gene ends were 1 base for V and 5 bases for J; bases not matched to a gene: 13. CDR3 length: 17 amino acids. Germline CDR1 is MNHEY and CDR2 is SMNVEV (reference sequence). The CDR3 region is CASSLLWTGTPGDEQYF. CDR3 sequence (DNA): TGTGCCAGCAGTTTATTGTGGACAGGGACCCCTGGGGACGAGCAGTACTTC.